The present T cell receptor beta chain was sequenced within a study of blood T cell repertoires in COVID-19. The repertoire was sequenced with immunoSEQ multiplex PCR; TCRdb's copy has only in-frame clones and lacks some. The sample has approximately 150,000 clones, about 89% seen once. The CDR3 contains 16 residues. Germline V lookup: CDR1 GTSNPN, CDR2 SVGIG (reference sequence). Trimming removed 1 base from V and 3 bases from J, with 18 bases in between. Material for sequencing was peripheral blood. The sequence derives from a man aged 50 to 60 who had recovered from COVID-19. This chain links TRBV30 with TRBJ1-2; TRBD1 is a possible D gene (5 bases). The chain's CDR3 is CAWSAPLGGFHYGYTF. The DNA of the CDR3 is TGTGCCTGGAGTGCCCCCTTGGGGGGATTTCACTATGGCTACACCTTC.